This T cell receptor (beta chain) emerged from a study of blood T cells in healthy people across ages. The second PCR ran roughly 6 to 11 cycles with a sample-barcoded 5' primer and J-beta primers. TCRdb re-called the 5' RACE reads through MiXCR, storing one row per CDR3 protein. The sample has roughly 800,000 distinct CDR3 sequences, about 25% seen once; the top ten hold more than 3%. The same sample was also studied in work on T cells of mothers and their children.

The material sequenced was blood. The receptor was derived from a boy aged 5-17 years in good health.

CDR3 bases: TGCAGTGCTCTAGCGGGGGGTCGCACAGATACGCAGTATTTT. Its translation: CSALAGGRTDTQYF. V is TRBV20-1 and J is TRBJ2-3; 11 bases line up with TRBD2. The J segment lost 1 base and the V segment lost 5 bases, leaving 2 bases of the junction unmatched. The CDR3 is made up of 14 amino acids. The germline gives CDR1 DFQATT, CDR2 SNEGSKA (reference sequence).